This T cell receptor (beta chain) was recorded in a study of T cell changes during pregnancy in multiple sclerosis (dated by TCRdb to the late 2010s). The study in broad terms: The study looked at changes in the T cell repertoire across pregnancy in women with multiple sclerosis.

This clone was picked up one time. The target of this receptor is not known. Base qualities were left out, and no much larger clone turns up one base away. The library relied on the immunoSEQ multiplex PCR assay. Not all clones reach the TCRdb copy of this immuneACCESS table, which keeps in-frame sequences only. Checked studies attribute under half of the gap to unresolved V genes and leave the rest unexplained. Recorded for this sample are approximately 50,000 clones; 94% of them occurred a single time. Together, the top ten hold less than 0.35% of the sample. The CDR3 spans 15 residues, from the cysteine through the phenylalanine. Of all the DNA, just the CDR3 is kept, 45 bases in frame from base 1. From a lookup of the germline V gene, CDR1 and CDR2 are SGHNT and YENEEA. For this chain, trimming is 3 bases at the V end and 8 bases at the J end, and the number of junction bases without a gene match is 8.

Recombination linked TRBV11-3 to TRBJ2-1, with TRBD1 identical over 9 junction bases. The input for sequencing was CD4+ T cells from peripheral blood mononuclear cells, taken in the third trimester of pregnancy. This sequence originates from a female donor with multiple sclerosis, enrolled in a pregnancy study. The sequence in DNA is TGTGCCAGCAGCTTCCTGGGACAGGGCGCGGATGAGCAGTTCTTC. Translated, this is CASSFLGQGADEQFF.